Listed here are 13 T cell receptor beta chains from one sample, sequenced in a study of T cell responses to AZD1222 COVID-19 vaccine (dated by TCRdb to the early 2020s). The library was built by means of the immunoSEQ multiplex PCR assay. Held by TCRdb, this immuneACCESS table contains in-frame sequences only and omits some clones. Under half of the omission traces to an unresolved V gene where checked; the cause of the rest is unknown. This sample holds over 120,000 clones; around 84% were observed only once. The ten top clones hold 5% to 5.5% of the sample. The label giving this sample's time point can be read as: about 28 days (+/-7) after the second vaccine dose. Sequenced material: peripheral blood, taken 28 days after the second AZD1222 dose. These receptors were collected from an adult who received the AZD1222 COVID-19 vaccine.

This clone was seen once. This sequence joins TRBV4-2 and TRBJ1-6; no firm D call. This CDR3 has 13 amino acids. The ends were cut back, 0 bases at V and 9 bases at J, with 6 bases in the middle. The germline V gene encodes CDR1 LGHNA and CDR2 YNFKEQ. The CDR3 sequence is CASSQEGFSPLHF. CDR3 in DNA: TGTGCCAGCAGCCAAGAAGGGTTTTCACCCCTCCACTTT.

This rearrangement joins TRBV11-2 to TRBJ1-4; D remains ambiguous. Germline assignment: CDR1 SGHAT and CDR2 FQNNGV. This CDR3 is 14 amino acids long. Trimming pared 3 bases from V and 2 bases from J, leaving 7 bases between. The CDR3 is CASSFTATNEKLFF. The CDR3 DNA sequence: TGTGCCAGCAGCTTTACGGCGACTAATGAAAAACTGTTTTTT.

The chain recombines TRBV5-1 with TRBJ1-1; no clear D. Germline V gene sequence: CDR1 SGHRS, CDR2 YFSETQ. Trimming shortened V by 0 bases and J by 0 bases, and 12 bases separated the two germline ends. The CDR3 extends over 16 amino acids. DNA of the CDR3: TGCGCCAGCAGCTTGGTCCTCGGTACGGTGAACACTGAAGCTTTCTTT. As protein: CASSLVLGTVNTEAFF.

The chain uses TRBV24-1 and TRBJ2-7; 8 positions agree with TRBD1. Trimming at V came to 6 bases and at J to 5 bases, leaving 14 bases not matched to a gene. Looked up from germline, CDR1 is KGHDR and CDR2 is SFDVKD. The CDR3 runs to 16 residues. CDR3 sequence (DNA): TGTGCCACCAGTCCCCGGGGCGGGACAGGACCTCACGAGCAGTACTTC. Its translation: CATSPRGGTGPHEQYF.

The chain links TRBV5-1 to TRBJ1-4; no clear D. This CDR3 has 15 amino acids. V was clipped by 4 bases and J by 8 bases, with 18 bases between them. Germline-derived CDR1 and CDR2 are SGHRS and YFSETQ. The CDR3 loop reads CASSTRTAGYEKLFF. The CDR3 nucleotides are TGCGCCAGCAGCACTAGGACGGCGGGCTACGAAAAACTGTTTTTT. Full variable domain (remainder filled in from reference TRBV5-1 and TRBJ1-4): KAGVTQTPRYLIKTRGQQVTLSCSPISGHRSVSWYQQTPGQGLQFLFEYFSETQRNKGNFPGRFSGRQFSNSRSEMNVSTLELGDSALYLCASSTRTAGYEKLFFGSGTQLSVL.

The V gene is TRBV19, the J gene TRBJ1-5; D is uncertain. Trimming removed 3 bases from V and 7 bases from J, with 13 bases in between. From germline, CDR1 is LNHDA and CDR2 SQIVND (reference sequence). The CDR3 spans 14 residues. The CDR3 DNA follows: TGTGCCAGTAGTATCGGGGATGAATTACAGCCCCAGCATTTT. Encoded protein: CASSIGDELQPQHF.

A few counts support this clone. CDR3 sequence: CASRLAAHSYEQYF. CDR3 sequence (DNA): TGTGCCAGCAGACTTGCAGCGCACTCCTACGAGCAGTACTTC. V gene TRBV6-5 combines with J gene TRBJ2-7; D is undetermined. The V gene's germline CDR1 is MNHEY and CDR2 SVGAGI. The CDR3 has 14 residues. Trimming shortened V by 6 bases and J by 0 bases, and 12 bases separated the two germline ends.

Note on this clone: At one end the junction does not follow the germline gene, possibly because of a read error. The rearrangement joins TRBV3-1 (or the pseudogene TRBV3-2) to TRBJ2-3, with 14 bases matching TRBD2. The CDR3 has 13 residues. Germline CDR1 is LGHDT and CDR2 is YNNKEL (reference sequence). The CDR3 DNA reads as TGTGCCAGCAGCCAAAAAGCCGGGACTAGCGGGAGTTTT. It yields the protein CASSQKAGTSGSF.

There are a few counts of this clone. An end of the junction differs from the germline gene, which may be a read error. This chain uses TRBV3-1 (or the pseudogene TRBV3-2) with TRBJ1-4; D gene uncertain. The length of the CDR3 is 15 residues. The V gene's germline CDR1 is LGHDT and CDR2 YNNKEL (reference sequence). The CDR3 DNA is TGTGCCAGCAGCGAAGAGGGCAGCGGTAATGAAAAACTGTTTTTT. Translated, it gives CASSEEGSGNEKLFF.

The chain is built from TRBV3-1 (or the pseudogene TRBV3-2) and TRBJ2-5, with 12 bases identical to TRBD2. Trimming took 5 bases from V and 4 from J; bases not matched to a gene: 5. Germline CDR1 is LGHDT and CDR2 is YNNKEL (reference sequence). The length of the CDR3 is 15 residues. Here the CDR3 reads CASSRSGLAGETQYF. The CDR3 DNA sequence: TGTGCCAGCAGCAGATCGGGACTAGCGGGAGAGACCCAGTACTTC.

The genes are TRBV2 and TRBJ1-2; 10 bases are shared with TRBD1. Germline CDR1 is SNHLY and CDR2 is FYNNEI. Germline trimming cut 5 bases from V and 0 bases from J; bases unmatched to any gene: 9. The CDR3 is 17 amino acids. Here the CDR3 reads CASSPWTGGVANYGYTF. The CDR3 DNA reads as TGTGCCAGCAGTCCCTGGACAGGGGGGGTAGCTAACTATGGCTACACCTTC.

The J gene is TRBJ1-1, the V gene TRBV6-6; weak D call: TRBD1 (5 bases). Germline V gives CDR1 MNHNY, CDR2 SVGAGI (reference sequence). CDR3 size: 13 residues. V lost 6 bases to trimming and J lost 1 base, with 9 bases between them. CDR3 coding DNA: TGTGCCAGCAGCCCCCAGGGGAACACTGAAGCTTTCTTT. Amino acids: CASSPQGNTEAFF.

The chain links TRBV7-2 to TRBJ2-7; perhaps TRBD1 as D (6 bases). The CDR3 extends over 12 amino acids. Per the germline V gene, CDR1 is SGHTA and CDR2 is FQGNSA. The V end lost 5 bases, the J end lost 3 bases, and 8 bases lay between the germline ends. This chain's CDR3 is CASSLQGYEQYF. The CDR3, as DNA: TGTGCCAGCAGCCTACAGGGCTACGAGCAGTACTTC.